The next 6 T cell receptor beta chains were all read from a single sample in a study of cytomegalovirus exposure and HLA in healthy donors. The PCR contained 60 Vbeta and 13 Jbeta primers. Libraries were prepared by immunoSEQ multiplex PCR; TCRdb keeps only in-frame clonotypes and omits some of them. The table shows 110,000 to 150,000 clones, with about four fifths occurring only once. Sample: PBMCs. These receptors originate from a man aged 40-55 years in good health and CMV-seronegative.

The J gene is TRBJ2-7, the V gene TRBV30; TRBD2 is a possible D gene (6 bases). The length of the CDR3 is 12 residues. V was clipped by 2 bases and J by 7 bases, with 12 bases between them. From germline, CDR1 is GTSNPN and CDR2 SVGIG (reference sequence). The CDR3 loop reads CAWSLRAGEQYF. Written as DNA, the CDR3 is TGTGCCTGGAGTCTAAGGGCGGGGGAGCAGTACTTC.

The V call is TRBV14, the J call TRBJ2-7; 7 bases align to TRBD1. Trimming removed 0 bases from V and 2 bases from J; junction bases left unmatched: 4. Looked up from germline, CDR1 is SGHDN and CDR2 is FVKESK. This CDR3 spans 15 amino acids. The CDR3 region has the DNA TGTGCCAGCAGCCAAGAAAACAGGGGAGCCTACGAGCAGTACTTC. This encodes CASSQENRGAYEQYF.

The chain has TRBV2 and TRBJ2-7; 8 bases agree with TRBD1. The germline V gene has CDR1 SNHLY and CDR2 FYNNEI. The CDR3 has 13 residues. The ends lost 6 bases at V and 5 bases at J; junction bases unmatched: 6. The CDR3 is CASSLQGDNEQYF. The CDR3 coding sequence is TGTGCCAGCAGCTTACAGGGGGATAACGAGCAGTACTTC.

The chain joins TRBV19 to TRBJ1-2, with TRBD1 identical over 8 bases. The CDR3 covers 13 residues. The V gene end was trimmed by 2 bases and the J gene end by 7 bases; junction bases not matched to a gene: 3. Germline assignment: CDR1 LNHDA and CDR2 SQIVND (reference sequence). The CDR3 DNA is TGTGCCAGTAGTATAAGGACAGGGTTTGGCTACACCTTC. Translated: CASSIRTGFGYTF.

The chain joins TRBV7-6 to TRBJ1-2, with D possibly matching TRBD1 (5 bases). From germline, CDR1 is SGHVS and CDR2 FNYEAQ. Trimming took 5 bases from V and 1 from J, leaving 8 bases between them. The CDR3 totals 13 residues. CDR3 in amino acids: CASSLTVNYGYTF. CDR3 nucleotides: TGTGCCAGCAGCCTGACAGTTAACTATGGCTACACCTTC.

This clone appeared a few times. This chain connects TRBV29-1 to TRBJ2-3, with D possibly being TRBD2 (8 bases). Germline V gene data show CDR1 as SQVTM and CDR2 as ANQGSEA. Between the trimmed V and J ends, which lost 7 bases and 6 bases, there was a span of 23 bases. This CDR3 comprises 15 residues. Here the CDR3 reads CSAGGAGGSRDTQYF. The CDR3 nucleotides are TGCAGCGCCGGGGGGGCAGGGGGGTCCCGCGATACGCAGTATTTT.